These T cell receptor beta chains were read from a single sample in a study of blood T cell repertoires in COVID-19. Here immunoSEQ multiplex PCR was the method, and the copy in TCRdb shows in-frame clones only, minus some. Of around 100,000 clones listed, around 90% are singletons. The sample was peripheral blood. The receptor set was obtained from a man in his sixties with COVID-19, enrolled during active disease. Each CDR3 is given with its conserved first and last residue. A D gene is named only where the DNA matches it firmly. Some rows have no size entry. The others give once, few or many, or a class for an expanded clone.

cdr3_aa cdr3_nt j_call v_call clone_size d_call
CASRHGRALAGELFF TGTGCCAGCAGACACGGGAGGGCCTTGGCCGGGGAGCTGTTTTTT TRBJ2-2 TRBV5-6 NA TRBD2
CASSLVQGSYEQYF TGTGCCAGCAGCTTAGTTCAGGGATCCTACGAGCAGTACTTC TRBJ2-7 TRBV7-8 NA NA
CASGASRTDTQYF TGTGCCAGCGGGGCTTCTCGCACAGATACGCAGTATTTT TRBJ2-3 TRBV7-3 NA NA
CASSQARTGDTEAFF TGTGCCAGCAGCCAAGCCAGGACAGGGGACACTGAAGCTTTCTTT TRBJ1-1 TRBV5-5 NA TRBD1
CASSFRPLGLLTNEKLFF TGCGCCAGCAGCTTTCGGCCACTGGGACTTCTTACTAATGAAAAACTGTTTTTT TRBJ1-4 TRBV5-1 NA NA
CASSLGGGSRDTEAFF TGTGCCAGCTCCCTTGGGGGGGGTAGTCGGGACACTGAAGCTTTCTTT TRBJ1-1 TRBV28 NA NA
CASSMLREPGELFF TGTGCCAGTAGTATGTTGAGGGAACCCGGGGAGCTGTTTTTT TRBJ2-2 TRBV19 NA NA
CASSLRGSTYNEQFF TGTGCCAGCAGCTTAAGAGGGAGTACCTACAATGAGCAGTTCTTC TRBJ2-1 TRBV7-6 NA NA
CASSRQANQPQHF TGTGCCAGCAGTCGACAGGCGAATCAGCCCCAGCATTTT TRBJ1-5 TRBV6-5 NA NA
CSVGGTVGGELFF TGCAGCGTTGGCGGGACAGTGGGCGGGGAGCTGTTTTTT TRBJ2-2 TRBV29-1 NA NA
CASTLDREGYNEQFF TGTGCCAGCACCCTGGACAGGGAGGGTTACAATGAGCAGTTCTTC TRBJ2-1 TRBV6-5 NA NA
CASSRKAGGIDEQFF TGTGCCAGTAGTAGGAAGGCAGGGGGTATCGATGAGCAGTTCTTC TRBJ2-1 TRBV19 NA TRBD1
CASSLDSPHEQFF TGCGCCAGCAGCTTGGACTCACCTCATGAGCAGTTCTTC TRBJ2-1 TRBV5-1 few NA
CASRDGQGKQTQYF TGTGCCAGCAGGGACGGACAGGGGAAACAGACCCAGTACTTC TRBJ2-5 TRBV6-5 NA TRBD1
CASSLAYRGFTGQYF TGCGCCAGCAGCTTGGCCTACAGGGGATTTACGGGGCAGTACTTC TRBJ2-7 TRBV5-1 NA TRBD1
CSAWGQGTINEQFF TGCAGCGCTTGGGGACAGGGGACGATCAATGAGCAGTTCTTC TRBJ2-1 TRBV29-1 NA TRBD1
CASSPTPGQGRWEDTQYF TGTGCCAGTAGTCCCACCCCGGGACAGGGAAGGTGGGAGGATACGCAGTATTTT TRBJ2-3 TRBV19 NA TRBD1
CASSEGHTHGYTF TGCGCCAGCAGTGAGGGACATACACATGGCTACACCTTC TRBJ1-2 TRBV10-1 NA NA
CASSRTQGNTIYF TGTGCCAGCAGCCGGACACAAGGAAACACCATATATTTT TRBJ1-3 TRBV11-2 NA NA
CASSRGRRDTEAFF TGTGCCAGCAGCAGAGGTCGCCGGGACACTGAAGCTTTCTTT TRBJ1-1 TRBV13 NA NA
CASSGQGNTEAFF TGCGCCAGCAGTGGGCAGGGGAACACTGAAGCTTTCTTT TRBJ1-1 TRBV5-1 NA NA
CASLQKGGTGELFF TGTGCCAGCCTTCAGAAGGGAGGCACCGGGGAGCTGTTTTTT TRBJ2-2 TRBV3-1/TRBV3-2 NA NA
CASSLGRENEQFF TGTGCCAGCAGCTTAGGTAGAGAAAATGAGCAGTTCTTC TRBJ2-1 TRBV11-3 once NA
CASNNNDRANTEAFF TGTGCCAGCAATAATAACGACAGGGCAAACACTGAAGCTTTCTTT TRBJ1-1 TRBV7-9 few TRBD1
CASSPGLMNTEAFF TGTGCCAGCTCGCCGGGACTCATGAACACTGAAGCTTTCTTT TRBJ1-1 TRBV18 once NA
CATSGTGSSATNEKLFF TGTGCCACCAGCGGGACAGGGTCATCTGCAACTAATGAAAAACTGTTTTTT TRBJ1-4 TRBV15 NA TRBD1
CASSLLAENTGELFF TGTGCCAGCAGCCTGCTAGCGGAAAACACCGGGGAGCTGTTTTTT TRBJ2-2 TRBV11-2 NA TRBD2